What follows describes a single T cell receptor (beta chain). What it binds is not known. This entry is derived from a study of cytomegalovirus exposure and HLA in healthy donors. Study-wide findings and caveats: A later analysis reportedly found that, within productive TCRs, an Asian-associated ancestry cluster had fewer N-insertions than the mean observed across the roughly 690 donors.

In the PCR, 60 Vbeta and 13 Jbeta primers were used. Using immunoSEQ multiplex PCR, the repertoire was profiled, and TCRdb retains in-frame clones only, with some absent. The sample has 150,000 or so clones, around 80% seen once. This sequence originates from a woman aged 40 to 50 in good health and CMV-seropositive. Sequencing used PBMCs.

This CDR3 is CASSLKQGIEKLFF. CDR3 DNA: TGTGCCAGCAGTTTAAAACAGGGGATTGAAAAACTGTTTTTT. This sequence joins TRBV28 and TRBJ1-4; 7 nucleotides match TRBD1. The germline gives CDR1 MDHEN, CDR2 SYDVKM. V gave up 2 bases and J gave up 7 bases; unmatched junction bases: 4. This CDR3 contains 14 residues.